This T cell receptor (beta chain) was identified during a study of shared clonotypes between healthy human individuals. Findings and limits, study-wide: When naive CD4 clonotypes were compared across several donors, approximately 4.9% were shared. Among donors, sharing of clonotypes was expected to be affected by sequencing depth.

200 to 250 ng DNA, 30,000 or so T cell genomes, went into each sorted-subset replicate PCR. Clones were read by immunoSEQ multiplex PCR, and TCRdb kept only the in-frame ones, dropping some. In the table there are fewer than 850,000 clones, roughly 78% of which are singletons. About this clone: The antigen remains undetermined.

Germline V gene sequence: CDR1 SGHTA, CDR2 FQGTGA. This CDR3 comprises 14 residues. V trimming: 5 bases; J trimming: 2 bases; junction bases outside the gene matches: 4. Donors were Caucasian adults residing in Nashville, Tennessee, USA. The gene calls are TRBV7-3 and TRBJ2-3, with 7 bases identical to TRBD2. This clonotype was obtained from a woman aged 25 to 45 in good health. Sequenced material: memory CD4+ T cells sorted from blood. The subset was: CD45RA-negative fraction. The CDR3 region is CASSLGGTTDTQYF. The CDR3 bases are TGTGCCAGCAGCCTCGGGGGGACCACAGATACGCAGTATTTT.